A single sample gave rise to the 21 T cell receptor beta chains below, sequenced in a study of shared clonotypes between healthy human individuals. TCRdb's copy holds only in-frame clones and misses some; the assay was immunoSEQ multiplex PCR. This table holds about 640,000 clones, 72% found once. The sequenced material came from memory CD4+ T cells sorted from blood. The subset was: CD45RA-negative fraction. The origin of the receptors is a woman in her thirties in good health.

Of note for this clone: A much larger clone differs by one base, so this may be a read error. This same CDR3 is encoded by further DNA sequences in the sample. V gene TRBV5-1 combines with J gene TRBJ2-2; D is unclear. V shed 2 bases and J shed 5 bases, with 7 bases lying between them. Germline CDR1 SGHRS, CDR2 YFSETQ. The CDR3 consists of 13 residues. The CDR3 coding sequence is TGCGCCAGCAGCTTCGGGCAGACCGGGGAGCTGTTTTTT. Its protein product is CASSFGQTGELFF. Drawing the rest from reference TRBV5-1 and TRBJ2-2, the complete variable domain is KAGVTQTPRYLIKTRGQQVTLSCSPISGHRSVSWYQQTPGQGLQFLFEYFSETQRNKGNFPGRFSGRQFSNSRSEMNVSTLELGDSALYLCASSFGQTGELFFGEGSRLTVL.

CDR3 residues: CASSQDLVAGGRIGELFF. The CDR3 region has the DNA TGTGCCAGCAGCCAAGATCTCGTAGCGGGAGGGCGGATCGGGGAGCTGTTTTTT. The chain recombines TRBV4-2 with TRBJ2-2; 11 bases map to TRBD2. CDR3 length: 18 amino acids. The germline gives CDR1 LGHNA, CDR2 YNFKEQ. Trimming cost V 0 bases and J 7 bases; bases outside gene matches: 10.

The chain combines TRBV11-3 with TRBJ2-7; D ambiguous. Deletions cut 2 bases from V and 0 bases from J, with 2 bases between. The CDR3 is made up of 12 amino acids. Germline V lookup: CDR1 SGHNT, CDR2 YENEEA. The CDR3 DNA reads TGTGCCAGCAGCTTAATCTCCTACGAGCAGTACTTC. Translated: CASSLISYEQYF.

V usage is TRBV12-1 and J usage is TRBJ2-5. TRBV12-1 is shown as a pseudogene. CDR3 size: 13 residues. The CDR3 sequence: CASSSRKLETQYF. The DNA of the CDR3 is TGTGCCAGCAGCTCCCGGAAATTGGAGACCCAGTACTTC.

The chain has TRBV5-1 and TRBJ2-2; TRBD2 aligns across 11 bases. Looked up from germline, CDR1 is SGHRS and CDR2 is YFSETQ. The junction had 11 bases not matched to a gene; V was cut back by 7 bases and J by 0 bases. This CDR3 has 18 residues. The CDR3 DNA reads TGCGCCAGCGTTGGGACTAGCGGATCATTATCGAACACCGGGGAGCTGTTTTTT. It is translated as CASVGTSGSLSNTGELFF.

This rearrangement joins TRBV25-1 to TRBJ2-6; the D gene is possibly TRBD1 (6 bases). CDR3 length equals 17 residues. Germline V lookup: CDR1 MGHDK, CDR2 SYGVNS. V lost 4 bases and J lost 2, with 15 bases in between. The CDR3 DNA follows: TGTGCCAGCAGTGCCCAAACAGGGTCAACTGGGGCCAACGTCCTGACTTTC. Protein product: CASSAQTGSTGANVLTF. Full variable domain (remainder filled in from reference TRBV25-1 and TRBJ2-6): EADIYQTPRYLVIGTGKKITLECSQTMGHDKMYWYQQDPGMELHLIHYSYGVNSTEKGDLSSESTVSRIRTEHFPLTLESARPSHTSQYLCASSAQTGSTGANVLTFGAGSRLTVL.

J is TRBJ2-7 and V is TRBV19; tentatively, D is TRBD1 (6 bases). V was trimmed by 4 bases and J by 3 bases, leaving 19 bases between them. Germline V gene sequence: CDR1 LNHDA, CDR2 SQIVND (reference sequence). This CDR3 has 16 residues. The CDR3 loop is CASSTHKQGPFYEQYF. The CDR3 region has the DNA TGTGCCAGTAGTACACACAAACAGGGTCCCTTCTACGAGCAGTACTTC.

V usage is TRBV6-1 and J usage is TRBJ2-7; 8 bases map to TRBD1. In germline, CDR1 is MNHNS, CDR2 SASEGT. The CDR3 is made up of 13 amino acids. V gave up 8 bases and J gave up 3 bases; unmatched junction bases: 6. CDR3 loop: CASEGQGYYEQYF. The DNA for the CDR3 is TGTGCCAGCGAAGGACAGGGATACTACGAGCAGTACTTC.

The rearrangement links TRBV7-9 to TRBJ1-2; D not resolved. V gave up 3 bases and J gave up 6 bases, with 11 bases separating them. The length of the CDR3 is 13 residues. Germline CDR1 SEHNR, CDR2 FQNEAQ (reference sequence). The CDR3 loop reads CASSFVREDGYTF. CDR3 in DNA: TGTGCCAGCAGCTTTGTTAGGGAGGATGGCTACACCTTC.

The gene calls are TRBV7-8 and TRBJ1-4, with TRBD1 identical over 7 bases. Germline V CDR1 and CDR2: SGHVS, FQNEAQ. V shed 5 bases, J shed 7 bases, and the junction held 19 bases outside the gene matches. The CDR3 has 18 residues. Here the CDR3 DNA reads TGTGCCAGCAGCCAGGCCCAGGGGGGGTTGTTAGTTTTTGAAAAACTGTTTTTT. Translated, it gives CASSQAQGGLLVFEKLFF.

This clone was recorded only once. The chain combines TRBV11-2 with TRBJ2-1, with D possibly matching TRBD2 (5 bases). Germline CDR1 and CDR2: SGHAT and FQNNGV. There are 16 residues in the CDR3. Between the trimmed V and J ends, which lost 5 bases and 4 bases, there was a span of 18 bases. The CDR3 loop is CASSPHGRGSYNEQFF. The CDR3 DNA reads TGTGCCAGCAGCCCACACGGCCGAGGGAGTTACAATGAGCAGTTCTTC. Together with reference TRBV11-2 and TRBJ2-1, the CDR3 gives the full variable domain: EAGVAQSPRYKIIEKRQSVAFWCNPISGHATLYWYQQILGQGPKLLIQFQNNGVVDDSQLPKDRFSAERLKGVDSTLKIQPAKLEDSAVYLCASSPHGRGSYNEQFFGPGTRLTVL.

V usage is TRBV7-9 and J usage is TRBJ2-7; D is perhaps TRBD1 (5 bases). V was trimmed by 5 bases and J by 3 bases, leaving 11 bases between them. CDR3 length: 13 amino acids. The germline gives CDR1 SEHNR, CDR2 FQNEAQ (reference sequence). The chain's CDR3 is CASSVGASYEQYF. The CDR3 coding sequence is TGTGCCAGCAGCGTAGGGGCTAGCTACGAGCAGTACTTC.

The CDR3 region is CASSSLSSETQYF. The CDR3 region has the DNA TGTGCCAGCAGTTCCCTTAGTTCGGAGACCCAGTACTTC. The chain employs TRBV27 and TRBJ2-5; D unclear. CDR1 is MNHEY, CDR2 SMNVEV, per germline (reference sequence). The CDR3 covers 13 residues. Trimming pared 4 bases from V and 5 bases from J, leaving 11 bases between.

V gene TRBV11-3 combines with J gene TRBJ2-1; 7 positions agree with TRBD2. Per the germline V gene, CDR1 is SGHNT and CDR2 is YENEEA. V lost 0 bases to trimming and J lost 5 bases; unmatched junction nucleotides: 7. CDR3 length equals 16 residues. The DNA for the CDR3 is TGTGCCAGCAGCTTAGAGGGTAGCGGGTACCACAATGAGCAGTTCTTC. It specifies CASSLEGSGYHNEQFF.

In nucleotides, the CDR3 is TGCGCCAGCAGTCGACAGGGGGATAGCAAAAACATTCAGTACTTC. Its translation is CASSRQGDSKNIQYF. V usage is TRBV4-1 and J usage is TRBJ2-4; 9 bases are a match to TRBD1. The CDR3 is 15 residues long. V dropped 6 bases and J dropped 3; count of bases not matched to a gene: 6. Per germline, CDR1 MGHRA and CDR2 YSYEKL.

The chain couples TRBV29-1 to TRBJ2-7; the match to TRBD2 covers 9 bases. Germline CDR1 and CDR2: SQVTM and ANQGSEA. V was pared by 6 bases and J by 4 bases, with 1 base of the junction left unmatched. This CDR3 is built from 11 residues. The chain's CDR3 is CSVLAGYEQYF. DNA of the CDR3: TGCAGCGTGCTAGCGGGATACGAGCAGTACTTC.

The chain joins TRBV27 to TRBJ2-1; 8 bases are a match to TRBD1. Germline V gene lookup returns CDR1 MNHEY and CDR2 SMNVEV (reference sequence). This CDR3 region has 11 residues. V shed 8 bases, J shed 9 bases, and the junction held 3 bases outside the gene matches. CDR3 coding DNA: TGTGCCAGCTCACAGGGGGTTGAGCAGTTCTTC. Residues: CASSQGVEQFF.

The J gene is TRBJ2-5, the V gene TRBV5-1, with D unresolved. There are 14 residues in the CDR3. Trimming shortened V by 1 base and J by 5 bases, and 12 bases separated the two germline ends. Germline V gives CDR1 SGHRS, CDR2 YFSETQ. Written as DNA, the CDR3 is TGCGCCAGCAGCTTGATACTTGGCGGCGAGACCCAGTACTTC. Its translation is CASSLILGGETQYF.

The chain employs TRBV28 and TRBJ2-7; the D gene is possibly TRBD1 (6 bases). V shed 10 bases and J shed 2 bases, with 15 bases lying between them. CDR3 length: 13 residues. Germline V gives CDR1 MDHEN, CDR2 SYDVKM. The CDR3 is CATTQGSPYEQYF. The CDR3 DNA follows: TGTGCCACAACCCAGGGGTCACCCTACGAGCAGTACTTC.

The chain has TRBV27 and TRBJ2-1, with TRBD1 matching over 11 bases. After removal of 5 bases from V and 3 bases from J, the junction contained 6 bases not matched to a gene. CDR1 is MNHEY, CDR2 SMNVEV, per germline (reference sequence). The CDR3 sequence is 16 residues long. The CDR3 sequence is CASSPGTGGNYNEQFF. The CDR3 coding sequence is TGTGCCAGCAGTCCCGGGACAGGGGGTAACTACAATGAGCAGTTCTTC.

The rearrangement uses TRBV2 and TRBJ2-7, with TRBD2 identical over 14 bases. Trimming took 4 bases from V and 6 from J; bases not matched to a gene: 8. The CDR3 runs to 16 residues. Germline loops: CDR1 SNHLY, CDR2 FYNNEI. CDR3 sequence reads: CASSAGTSGRIAEQYF. CDR3 nucleotide sequence: TGTGCCAGCAGTGCCGGGACTAGCGGGAGAATCGCCGAGCAGTACTTC. The whole variable domain, remainder taken from reference TRBV2 and TRBJ2-7, is EPEVTQTPSHQVTQMGQEVILRCVPISNHLYFYWYRQILGQKVEFLVSFYNNEISEKSEIFDDQFSVERPDGSNFTLKIRSTKLEDSAMYFCASSAGTSGRIAEQYFGPGTRLTVT.